Described below is a single T cell receptor (beta chain) sequence and its context. As yet, its antigen is unknown. The source of the sample is a study of T cell responses to AZD1222 COVID-19 vaccine. Sequencing used immunoSEQ multiplex PCR; TCRdb keeps in-frame clones, though not all of them. The sample lists about 61,000 clones, around 80% occurring once. Overall study findings and caveats: Donors skewed white British and female; clonal diversity was possibly underestimated. Seropositive AZD1222 recipients at baseline numbered only five or six. Nearly half of spike-specific TCRs reportedly go after variant regions that carry no mutations.

The sequence was obtained from an adult who received the AZD1222 COVID-19 vaccine. This sample comprised peripheral blood, obtained 28 days after the second AZD1222 dose.

The CDR3 bases are TGTGCCAGCTCACCATCAGGGGAAAACGAGCAGTACTTC. It encodes CASSPSGENEQYF. This rearrangement joins TRBV18 to TRBJ2-7; D is perhaps TRBD1 (6 bases). CDR3 length: 13 amino acids. Germline CDR1 is KGHSH and CDR2 is LQKENI. Trimming shortened V by 2 bases and J by 5 bases, and 10 bases separated the two germline ends.